This T cell receptor (beta chain) was recorded in a study of T cells after yellow fever vaccination (dated by TCRdb to between 2018 and 2020). In the study overall: The SMART-Seq v4 Ultra Low Input RNA kit was used to prepare libraries from fractions with low cell numbers. To follow T-cell clones before and after both primary and booster YFV17D yellow fever vaccination, bulk TCR alpha and beta repertoires underwent longitudinal sequencing. The cohort comprised two healthy male donors, one aged 18 to 30 and one aged 30 to 40 years. Blood was collected at multiple timepoints before and after primary and secondary immunization, and bulk PBMC replicates and cell subsets were isolated. What the study reported, not specific to this receptor: A small fraction of clonotypes appeared in both the CD4 and CD8 compartments, likely as a result of convergent recombination. After the booster, most clones that had expanded after primary vaccination were detected again (almost 97% of CD4 and 88% of CD8), suggesting broad maintenance of memory. Because abundant contaminating clonotypes from the bulk population could be contained in FACS-sorted repertoires, computational filtering was required. Because the study included only a couple of donors, the extent to which the findings can be generalized is limited. The secondary T-cell response was found to be weaker but faster than the primary response, with a peak reached on day 5 rather than on day 15.

TCR cDNA was synthesized by 5'RACE template switching, which introduced a universal primer site and unique molecular identifiers. cDNA synthesis was primed from both the TCR alpha and TCR beta constant segments. Library amplification involved two PCR steps, and the second step added sample barcodes and sequencing adapters. Libraries were sequenced on Illumina HiSeq 2500 (2x100 bp) or NovaSeq (2x150 bp). The authors' pipeline ran thus. MIGEC was used to demultiplex reads and collapse the reads into UMI consensus sequences, and MiXCR was used for V(D)J alignment. Using edgeR on replicate PBMC samples, clonotypes were called vaccine-responding if FDR was below 0.01 and the log2 fold change was above 5 up to day 15. Bulk clonotypes were assigned CD4 or CD8 identity according to which sequenced CD4 or CD8 repertoire held them at higher abundance. Clones were called with MiXCR by TCRdb after fastp trimmed the public reads at Q25, and only in-frame beta chains were retained. When rows share a CDR3 protein, they turn into one entry using the most common DNA and genes. These V and J calls derive from TCRdb rather than the authors' analysis. For this sample there are approximately 70,000 distinct CDR3 sequences; less than 8.5% appear just once. Of the sample, around 37% falls within the top ten clones.

The CDR3 runs 16 residues from the cysteine to the phenylalanine. CDR3 DNA only is kept here, 48 bases in frame from base 1. The CDR1 and CDR2 encoded by the germline V gene are MDHEN and SYDVKM. Relative to germline, V is missing 6 bases and J is missing 0 bases, with 6 bases of the junction outside any gene match. The sample's treatment or condition, from its label and the paper: live attenuated yellow fever vaccine strain. A standard Ficoll-Paque protocol was used to isolate PBMCs from peripheral blood. CD4 and CD8 T-cell fractions were isolated with Dynabeads CD4 and CD8 positive selection kits. TriZol was used to extract RNA from bulk PBMCs, CD4 and CD8 fractions, and dextramer-positive and dextramer-negative fractions. This clonotype was counted ten times or more. Its antigen is unknown. The sample holds no much larger clone one base away, and base qualities are not on file.

The rearranged segments are TRBV28 and TRBJ1-5; 9 bases in the junction line up with TRBD1. The receptor was isolated from a man aged 18 to 29 who received the YFV17D yellow fever vaccine. The starting material was CD8+ T cells sorted from PBMCs, obtained about 49 days after the first yellow fever vaccination. The CDR3 protein is CASSRRTGDSNQPQHF. The nucleotide sequence is TGTGCCAGCAGCCGCCGGACAGGGGATAGCAATCAGCCCCAGCATTTT.